A selection of T cell receptor beta chains follows, all from one sample in a study of brain T cells in children with intractable seizures. Produced via immunoSEQ multiplex PCR; TCRdb's table is partial and in-frame only. In the table there are hundreds of thousands of clones, 93% of which are singletons. This specimen consisted of peripheral blood, obtained more than 4 months after surgery. The receptors derive from a boy under two years old with tuberous sclerosis and intractable seizures. CDR3s include the opening cysteine and the closing phenylalanine or tryptophan. A D gene is named only where the DNA matches it firmly.

J,V,D,length,CDR3
TRBJ1-2,TRBV5-6,NA,16,CASSPLSGRAGYGYTF
TRBJ2-3,TRBV19,NA,14,CASSLRQSTDTQYF
TRBJ2-3,TRBV14,NA,17,CASSQGSDSRKWSTQYF
TRBJ1-1,TRBV6-5,NA,15,CASFKGPLRVAEAFF
TRBJ2-3,TRBV11-3,TRBD2,16,CASSFKSGRIGDTQYF
TRBJ1-5,TRBV5-8,NA,15,CASSRGGYSNQPQHF
TRBJ2-7,TRBV7-9,TRBD1,15,CASSLAGTAKYEQYF
TRBJ1-1,TRBV27,TRBD1,14,CASSTTGVNTEAFF
TRBJ1-2,TRBV9,TRBD1,17,CASSVATQGQGRYGYTF
TRBJ2-1,TRBV19,TRBD2,20,CASSIMGTSAFYPLYNEQFF
TRBJ1-6,TRBV15,NA,14,CATSSGSYNSPLHF
TRBJ2-1,TRBV7-9,NA,18,CASSNPGGGPSSYNEQFF
TRBJ2-7,TRBV10-2,NA,14,CASSGYPVYYEQYF
TRBJ1-1,TRBV6-5,TRBD1,13,CASSWTGSTEAFF
TRBJ1-1,TRBV7-9,NA,14,CASSSRVTNTEAFF
TRBJ2-5,TRBV29-1,NA,13,CSVDREGRETQYF
TRBJ2-5,TRBV12-3/TRBV12-4,NA,13,CASSLYLGETQYF
TRBJ1-4,TRBV12-5,TRBD1,17,CASGPGQGAGVREKLFF
TRBJ1-3,TRBV29-1,NA,13,CSVSGPSGNTIYF
TRBJ2-7,TRBV6-5,NA,14,CASSWYPPSTEQYF
TRBJ2-7,TRBV4-1,TRBD1,16,CASSQDRGTGFYEQYF
TRBJ2-3,TRBV19,NA,14,CASSISPGPDTQYF
TRBJ1-3,TRBV9,NA,13,CASSGDSGNTIYF
TRBJ1-2,TRBV30,TRBD1,14,CAWREDRALYGYTF
TRBJ2-7,TRBV7-2,TRBD2,13,CASRLAGLGEQYF
TRBJ2-2,TRBV7-9,NA,15,CASTSGLSNTGELFF
TRBJ2-1,TRBV6-1,TRBD2,15,CASSDRTRLAGEQFF
TRBJ2-1,TRBV5-1,TRBD2,17,CASSSQLLAGGINEQFF
TRBJ2-1,TRBV9,NA,12,CASSVGDNEQFF
TRBJ1-1,TRBV29-1,NA,11,CSARAYTEAFF
TRBJ1-5,TRBV5-1,NA,13,CASSLIFGQPQHF
TRBJ2-1,TRBV4-1,TRBD2,15,CASSRGSGGWNEQFF
TRBJ2-7,TRBV9,TRBD1,14,CASSPGQGVWEQYF
TRBJ2-7,TRBV2,NA,17,CASSEALGRGGSYEQYF
TRBJ1-4,TRBV6-6,NA,16,CASSFLGRAGSEKLFF
TRBJ2-3,TRBV5-1,NA,15,CASSLELGDTDTQYF
TRBJ2-2,TRBV29-1,NA,15,CSAVISDTNTGELFF
TRBJ2-3,TRBV6-4,NA,18,CASSEGGRSDWGTDTQYF
TRBJ1-1,TRBV12-3/TRBV12-4,NA,12,CASGFLWHEAFF
TRBJ1-1,TRBV30,NA,13,CAWGGIGYTEAFF
TRBJ2-1,TRBV28,TRBD2,10,CASRGLALVF
TRBJ2-7,TRBV14,TRBD1,16,CASSQGPGQGSYEQYF
TRBJ2-1,TRBV19,TRBD2,16,CASSRASGRVYNEQFF
TRBJ1-5,TRBV18,NA,19,CASSQTPITGRGGSQPQHF
TRBJ2-3,TRBV30,TRBD2,15,CAWNRVAGPTDTQYF
TRBJ2-2,TRBV7-3,NA,12,CASSGGSGELFF
TRBJ1-3,TRBV11-3,NA,16,CASSLVGANSGNTIYF
TRBJ2-1,TRBV24-1,NA,14,CATSDWGYYNEQFF